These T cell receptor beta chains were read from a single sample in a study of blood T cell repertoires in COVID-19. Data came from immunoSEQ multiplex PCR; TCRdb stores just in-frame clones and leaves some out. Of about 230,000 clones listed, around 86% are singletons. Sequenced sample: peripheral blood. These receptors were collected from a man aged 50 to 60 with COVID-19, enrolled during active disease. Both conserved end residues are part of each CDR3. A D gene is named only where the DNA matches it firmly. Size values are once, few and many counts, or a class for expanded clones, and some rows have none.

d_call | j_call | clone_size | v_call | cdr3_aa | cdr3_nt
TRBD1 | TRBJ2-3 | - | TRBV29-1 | CSVRGQGSDTQYF | TGCAGCGTTCGCGGACAGGGGTCAGATACGCAGTATTTT
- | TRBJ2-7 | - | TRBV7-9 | CASSPWTRGSSYEQYF | TGTGCCAGCAGCCCCTGGACCAGGGGTTCTAGCTACGAGCAGTACTTC
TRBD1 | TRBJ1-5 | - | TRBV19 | CASSRETGGENQPQHF | TGTGCCAGTAGTAGAGAGACAGGGGGGGAAAATCAGCCCCAGCATTTT
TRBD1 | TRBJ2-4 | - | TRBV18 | CASSALGTGGSIAKNIQYF | TGTGCCAGCTCGGCCCTTGGGACAGGGGGCTCAATAGCCAAAAACATTCAGTACTTC
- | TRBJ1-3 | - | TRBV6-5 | CASSYSRELNTIYF | TGTGCCAGCAGTTACTCCAGGGAATTGAACACCATATATTTT
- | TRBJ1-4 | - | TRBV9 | CASSAGLELGELFF | TGTGCCAGCAGCGCCGGGCTAGAACTCGGGGAACTGTTTTTT
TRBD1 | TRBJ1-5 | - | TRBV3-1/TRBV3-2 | CASSQRDRGLQPQHF | TGTGCCAGCAGCCAACGGGACAGGGGGCTTCAGCCCCAGCATTTT
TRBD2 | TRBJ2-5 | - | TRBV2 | CASSRLAEETQYF | TGTGCCAGCAGTCGACTAGCGGAAGAGACCCAGTACTTC
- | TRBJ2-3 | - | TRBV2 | CASNPGVIKDTQYF | TGTGCCAGTAACCCGGGAGTAATTAAGGATACGCAGTATTTT
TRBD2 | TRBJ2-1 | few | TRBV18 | CASSPSRGAYNEQFF | TGTGCCAGCTCACCATCACGGGGGGCCTACAATGAGCAGTTCTTC
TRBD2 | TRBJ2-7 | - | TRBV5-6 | CASSRTSGYYEQYF | TGTGCCAGCAGCCGGACTAGCGGATACTACGAGCAGTACTTC
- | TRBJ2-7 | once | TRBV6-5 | CASSYTSGAFYEQYF | TGTGCCAGCAGTTACACATCAGGGGCCTTCTACGAGCAGTACTTC